Presented here are 31 T cell receptor beta chains from one specimen sequenced in a study of identical twins. A single record per CDR3 protein comes from TCRdb applying MiXCR to the 5' RACE reads. The data hold around 450,000 distinct CDR3 sequences, with around 14% observed a single time. The sample was also reused in another study, on yellow fever vaccine responses in identical twins.

Sequencing input: CD4+ T cells sorted from blood. These receptors originate from a woman younger than 30 in good health.

The gene calls are TRBV6-2 or TRBV6-3 and TRBJ2-5; D unresolved. V dropped 7 bases and J dropped 4 bases, with 7 bases sitting between them. The CDR3 has 11 residues. The V gene's germline CDR1 is MNHEY and CDR2 SVGEGT. CDR3 region: CASTQLETQYF. The CDR3 DNA reads as TGTGCCAGCACCCAATTAGAGACCCAGTACTTC.

This clonotype was detected ten times or more. The rearrangement links TRBV10-3 to TRBJ2-1; 8 bases are shared with TRBD1. The CDR3 length is 15 residues. With V trimmed by 4 bases and J by 7 bases, 9 bases remained unmatched. CDR1 is ENHRY, CDR2 SYGVKD, per germline. Here the CDR3 DNA reads TGTGCCATCAGTGGGAGACAGGGGATGGGGAATGAGCAGTTCTTC. This translates into CAISGRQGMGNEQFF.

The chain links TRBV9 to TRBJ2-2; 10 nucleotides align to TRBD2. The J segment lost 1 base and the V segment lost 4 bases, leaving 10 bases of the junction unmatched. The germline gives CDR1 SGDLS, CDR2 YYNGEE. The CDR3 consists of 18 residues. The CDR3 region is CASSYLAGDVRNTGELFF. The CDR3 DNA reads as TGTGCCAGCAGCTATCTAGCGGGGGACGTAAGGAACACCGGGGAGCTGTTTTTT.

This clonotype was observed a handful of times. This chain connects TRBV5-1 to TRBJ2-3; 8 bases fit TRBD1. The CDR3 contains 14 residues. Germline CDR1 SGHRS, CDR2 YFSETQ. The V and J ends lost 3 bases and 6 bases, in that order; junction bases with no gene match: 6. The CDR3 DNA follows: TGCGCCAGCAGCTGGACAGGGAAGTCGGATACGCAGTATTTT. It encodes CASSWTGKSDTQYF.

In this sample, this clonotype turned up many times. V and J are TRBV15 and TRBJ2-1; the D gene is possibly TRBD1 (6 bases). The CDR3 runs 16 residues. V lost 8 bases and J 2 bases, leaving 19 bases between the germline ends. CDR1 is LNHNV and CDR2 is YYDKDF in the germline V gene (reference sequence). In DNA form, the CDR3 reads TGTGCCACCTACGATGTTGGTGGGGGCCCCTACAATGAGCAGTTCTTC. Amino acids: CATYDVGGGPYNEQFF.

This clonotype was counted only a few times. The rearrangement uses TRBV15 and TRBJ2-5; TRBD2 is a possible D gene (5 bases). CDR1 and CDR2 (germline): LNHNV, YYDKDF (reference sequence). The V end lost 0 bases, the J end lost 4 bases, and 9 bases lay between the germline ends. The CDR3 loop spans 14 amino acids. The CDR3 loop is CATSREGARETQYF. As DNA, the CDR3 is TGTGCCACCAGCAGAGAGGGAGCAAGAGAGACCCAGTACTTC.

This clonotype was detected a few times. The rearrangement joins TRBV7-9 to TRBJ1-1, with TRBD1 as a possible D gene (5 bases). Trimming left V 3 bases short and J 0 bases short, with 14 bases between. Looked up from germline, CDR1 is SEHNR and CDR2 is FQNEAQ (reference sequence). The CDR3 extends over 16 amino acids. CDR3 sequence: CASSFSPDSLNTEAFF. The DNA for the CDR3 is TGTGCCAGCAGCTTCAGTCCTGACAGCTTGAACACTGAAGCTTTCTTT.

The V and J genes are TRBV5-1 and TRBJ1-1; D call uncertain. The CDR3 extends over 15 amino acids. Germline V gives CDR1 SGHRS, CDR2 YFSETQ. Trimming shortened V by 0 bases and J by 2 bases, and 11 bases separated the two germline ends. The CDR3 region is CASSLVAGLNTEAFF. CDR3 DNA sequence: TGCGCCAGCAGCTTGGTAGCGGGTCTCAACACTGAAGCTTTCTTT.

The chain has TRBV6-8 and TRBJ2-7; 8 bases fit TRBD1. The CDR3 has 17 amino acids. V lost 2 bases, J lost 3 bases, and 12 bases stayed unmatched. CDR1 and CDR2 from the germline V gene are MNHGY and SAAAGT. DNA for the CDR3: TGTGCCAGCAGTTACCGGGGACAGGCCTGTGAAAACTACGAGCAGTACTTC. Protein product: CASSYRGQACENYEQYF.

This clonotype was detected only a few times. The chain employs TRBV5-1 and TRBJ1-6; no firm D call. Trimming cost V 9 bases and J 7 bases, with 17 bases left between them. CDR3 length: 14 residues. From germline, CDR1 is SGHRS and CDR2 YFSETQ. The CDR3 coding sequence is TGCGCCACTACGACACGCTCGGGCAATTCACCCCTCCACTTT. It is translated as CATTTRSGNSPLHF.

This clonotype showed up just a few times. The V gene is TRBV28, the J gene TRBJ2-2; D gene unclear. Trimming stripped 2 bases from V and 6 bases from J, with 7 bases between. This CDR3 has 13 amino acids. The germline V gene has CDR1 MDHEN and CDR2 SYDVKM. The CDR3 loop is CASSLRIAGELFF. The CDR3 DNA is TGTGCCAGCAGTTTAAGGATAGCCGGGGAGCTGTTTTTT.

This clonotype was seen only a few times. This chain links TRBV5-6 with TRBJ2-1, with D perhaps being TRBD1 or TRBD2 (5 bases each). Trimming removed 1 base from V and 7 bases from J, with 15 bases in between. Per the germline V gene, CDR1 is SGHDT and CDR2 is YYEEEE. The CDR3 extends over 15 amino acids. The CDR3 loop is CASSLYLFGGNEQFF. CDR3 coding DNA: TGTGCCAGCAGCTTGTATTTGTTTGGGGGAAATGAGCAGTTCTTC.

The chain employs TRBV19 and TRBJ1-4; maybe TRBD1 (6 bases). The CDR3 spans 15 residues. Germline-derived CDR1 and CDR2 are LNHDA and SQIVND (reference sequence). V was trimmed by 3 bases and J by 5 bases, leaving 13 bases between them. This CDR3 is CASSILDSWNEKLFF. In DNA form, the CDR3 reads TGTGCCAGTAGTATCCTGGACAGCTGGAATGAAAAACTGTTTTTT. Using reference TRBV19 and TRBJ1-4 for the parts outside the CDR3, the full variable domain is DGGITQSPKYLFRKEGQNVTLSCEQNLNHDAMYWYRQDPGQGLRLIYYSQIVNDFQKGDIAEGYSVSREKKESFPLTVTSAQKNPTAFYLCASSILDSWNEKLFFGSGTQLSVL.

The gene calls are TRBV4-1 and TRBJ2-5; TRBD2 matches at 7 bases. The ends lost 1 base at V and 5 bases at J; junction bases unmatched: 4. The CDR3 runs 14 residues. Germline CDR1 and CDR2: MGHRA and YSYEKL. The CDR3 DNA reads TGCGCCAGCAGCCAAGGGGGGGGGACGGAGACCCAGTACTTC. This codes for CASSQGGGTETQYF.

In its sample, this clonotype was seen a few times. J is TRBJ2-3 and V is TRBV20-1; 7 nucleotides align to TRBD1. The CDR3 runs to 16 residues. Germline loops: CDR1 DFQATT, CDR2 SNEGSKA (reference sequence). V lost 3 bases and J lost 2; bases outside the gene matches: 11. The DNA of the CDR3 is TGCAGTGCTAGGAGACCCTGGACAGGAGCCACAGATACGCAGTATTTT. It specifies CSARRPWTGATDTQYF.

V usage is TRBV20-1 and J usage is TRBJ2-1; D might be TRBD2 (6 bases). The CDR3 covers 16 residues. V lost 3 bases and J 4 bases, leaving 19 bases between the germline ends. Germline-derived CDR1 and CDR2 are DFQATT and SNEGSKA (reference sequence). The CDR3 here is CSARGTGTWEYNEQFF. CDR3 in DNA: TGCAGTGCTAGGGGAACCGGGACTTGGGAATACAATGAGCAGTTCTTC.

This clonotype was recorded a few times. The J gene is TRBJ2-7, the V gene TRBV10-3, with 8 nucleotides matching TRBD1. Germline CDR1 and CDR2: ENHRY and SYGVKD. This CDR3 spans 14 amino acids. V lost 2 bases, J lost 5 bases, and 5 bases stayed unmatched. CDR3 region: CAISEGQGLDEQYF. For the CDR3, the DNA is TGTGCCATCAGTGAGGGACAGGGTTTAGACGAGCAGTACTTC.

This clonotype occurred a few times. This chain links TRBV20-1 with TRBJ1-1, with a tentative D call TRBD1 (6 bases). The CDR3 sequence is 14 residues long. Germline lookup yields CDR1 DFQATT and CDR2 SNEGSKA (reference sequence). V gave up 6 bases and J gave up 2 bases, with 16 bases separating them. CDR3 amino acids: CSARNRVVNTEAFF. In DNA, the CDR3 is TGCAGTGCCAGGAACAGGGTGGTCAACACTGAAGCTTTCTTT.

V and J are TRBV12-3 or TRBV12-4 and TRBJ2-7; perhaps TRBD2 as D (6 bases). The CDR3 spans 16 residues. Trimming took off 4 bases at V and 3 bases at J, with 19 bases between the two ends. The CDR3 coding sequence is TGTGCCAGCAGTTGGGACTCGTGGGGACTGAACTACGAGCAGTACTTC. Encoded protein: CASSWDSWGLNYEQYF.

This clonotype was seen at least ten times. The rearrangement joins TRBV5-1 to TRBJ1-6; 7 bases align to TRBD1. Germline V lookup: CDR1 SGHRS, CDR2 YFSETQ. V lost 0 bases and J lost 5; bases outside the gene matches: 5. The CDR3 is made up of 16 amino acids. This CDR3 is CASSLEGQSDNSPLHF. CDR3 nucleotides: TGCGCCAGCAGCTTGGAGGGACAGTCCGATAATTCACCCCTCCACTTT.

This chain links TRBV5-1 with TRBJ2-2; 14 bases are shared with TRBD2. Germline V lookup: CDR1 SGHRS, CDR2 YFSETQ. J lost 5 bases, V lost 4 bases, and 4 bases had no gene match. The CDR3 consists of 16 residues. Written as DNA, the CDR3 is TGCGCCAGCAGCCGAGGGACTAGCGGGGGAACCGGGGAGCTGTTTTTT. Translated: CASSRGTSGGTGELFF.

The V call is TRBV18, the J call TRBJ2-7; D uncertain. V lost 3 bases and J 7 bases, leaving 16 bases between the germline ends. Germline loops: CDR1 KGHSH, CDR2 LQKENI. The CDR3 totals 14 residues. CDR3: CASSPTDGPGEQYF. The CDR3 DNA is TGTGCCAGCTCACCTACGGACGGACCCGGGGAGCAGTACTTC. Full variable domain (remainder filled in from reference TRBV18 and TRBJ2-7): NAGVMQNPRHLVRRRGQEARLRCSPMKGHSHVYWYRQLPEEGLKFMVYLQKENIIDESGMPKERFSAEFPKEGPSILRIQQVVRGDSAAYFCASSPTDGPGEQYFGPGTRLTVT.

The V gene is TRBV5-1, the J gene TRBJ2-3; 14 positions agree with TRBD2. There are 20 residues in the CDR3. V trimming: 0 bases; J trimming: 5 bases; junction bases outside the gene matches: 14. From germline, CDR1 is SGHRS and CDR2 YFSETQ. CDR3 in amino acids: CASSLDGFKGLAGAVDTQYF. Written as DNA, the CDR3 is TGCGCCAGCAGCTTGGACGGGTTCAAGGGACTAGCGGGAGCGGTAGATACGCAGTATTTT.

The J gene is TRBJ1-1, the V gene TRBV20-1; 7 bases line up with TRBD1. V lost 6 bases, J lost 5 bases, and 9 bases stayed unmatched. Germline CDR1 and CDR2: DFQATT and SNEGSKA (reference sequence). The CDR3 length is 13 residues. CDR3 sequence reads: CSAARQGLTEAFF. CDR3 in DNA: TGCAGTGCGGCAAGACAGGGTTTAACTGAAGCTTTCTTT.

This sequence joins TRBV24-1 and TRBJ2-3; a possible D gene is TRBD1 (5 bases). The germline CDR1 and CDR2 sequences are KGHDR and SFDVKD. V was clipped by 3 bases and J by 2 bases, with 11 bases between them. CDR3 size: 15 residues. The CDR3 sequence is CATSDKRQSTDTQYF. The CDR3 DNA is TGTGCCACCAGTGATAAAAGACAGTCCACAGATACGCAGTATTTT.

The CDR3 bases are TGTGCCAGCAGTTTAGCGTCAGGGGCCTACGAGCAGTACTTC. It yields the protein CASSLASGAYEQYF. This chain uses TRBV12-3 or TRBV12-4 with TRBJ2-7; D is perhaps TRBD1 (6 bases). The CDR3 covers 14 residues. Trimming removed 0 bases at V and 2 bases at J, with 8 bases between.

This clonotype appeared a few times. This chain uses TRBV11-2 with TRBJ2-7; TRBD2 matches 8 bases. The length of the CDR3 is 14 residues. Per the germline V gene, CDR1 is SGHAT and CDR2 is FQNNGV. Unmatched junction bases numbered 7, after V lost 2 bases and J lost 7 bases. The CDR3 reads CASSLLRGAREQYF. CDR3 bases: TGTGCCAGCAGCTTATTGCGGGGGGCGAGAGAGCAGTACTTC. Complete variable domain (other parts from reference TRBV11-2 and TRBJ2-7): EAGVAQSPRYKIIEKRQSVAFWCNPISGHATLYWYQQILGQGPKLLIQFQNNGVVDDSQLPKDRFSAERLKGVDSTLKIQPAKLEDSAVYLCASSLLRGAREQYFGPGTRLTVT.

This clonotype was recorded a few times. This sequence joins TRBV18 and TRBJ2-7; 7 bases line up with TRBD1. Trimming removed 3 bases from V and 4 bases from J; junction bases left unmatched: 12. Germline V gene lookup returns CDR1 KGHSH and CDR2 LQKENI. This CDR3 is built from 16 residues. The CDR3 sequence is CASSPLTGAGSYEQYF. For the CDR3, the DNA is TGTGCCAGCTCACCGCTTACAGGGGCTGGGAGTTACGAGCAGTACTTC.

The chain is built from TRBV7-2 and TRBJ2-1; no firm D call. The CDR3 spans 13 residues. The V and J ends lost 5 bases and 3 bases respectively, with 8 bases between them. CDR1 is SGHTA and CDR2 is FQGNSA in the germline V gene. The CDR3 loop reads CASSRTIYNEQFF. In nucleotides, the CDR3 is TGTGCCAGCAGCCGTACTATCTACAATGAGCAGTTCTTC.

There are a few counts of this clonotype. The chain couples TRBV6-2 or TRBV6-3 to TRBJ1-5; D is undetermined. V lost 0 bases and J lost 10, with 7 bases in between. CDR1 is MNHEY, CDR2 SVGEGT, per germline. The CDR3 consists of 12 residues. CDR3 residues: CASSYSPGPQHF. The CDR3, as DNA: TGTGCCAGCAGTTACTCGCCAGGCCCCCAGCATTTT.

In this sample, this clonotype turned up a few times. The rearrangement joins TRBV5-1 to TRBJ2-3; D is unresolved. Germline CDR1 is SGHRS and CDR2 is YFSETQ. The length of the CDR3 is 14 residues. V was trimmed by 2 bases and J by 2 bases, leaving 9 bases between them. In DNA form, the CDR3 reads TGCGCCAGCAGCTTAGACCAATCCACAGATACGCAGTATTTT. It specifies CASSLDQSTDTQYF. The entire variable domain, with the rest obtained from reference TRBV5-1 and TRBJ2-3, is as follows: KAGVTQTPRYLIKTRGQQVTLSCSPISGHRSVSWYQQTPGQGLQFLFEYFSETQRNKGNFPGRFSGRQFSNSRSEMNVSTLELGDSALYLCASSLDQSTDTQYFGPGTRLTVL.